Listed below are T cell receptor beta chains from one sample, sequenced in a study of blood T cells in healthy people across ages. TCRdb re-called the 5' RACE reads through MiXCR, storing one row per CDR3 protein. The table has about 780,000 distinct CDR3 sequences, about a quarter seen once. The data also belong to a second study, concerning T cells of mothers and their children.

Sequenced sample: blood. These receptors were taken from a boy under 18 in good health. The conserved cysteine and the conserved F or W are not part of the CDR3 here.

>TRBV7-2|-|10
ASTRVGNEQF
>TRBV20-1|TRBJ1-1|12
SARGITPLPEAF
>TRBV30|TRBJ1-1|9
AWTGQPEAF
>TRBV3-1|TRBJ2-7|13
ASSVSRDNPYEQY
>TRBV20-1|TRBJ2-1|11
SASGGERNEQF
>TRBV20-1|TRBJ2-5|11
SARIGKKETQY
>TRBV9|TRBJ2-1|10
ASSGQGNEQF
>TRBV20-1|TRBJ2-5|13
SARESGTERGTQY
>TRBV10-3|TRBJ2-1|11
AILETGVNEQF
>TRBV7-2|TRBJ2-3|13
ASSLGQSRTDTQY